The clone carrying this T cell receptor (beta chain) was seen more than once but under ten times. This sample is part of a study of blood T cells in healthy people across ages. Sample-barcoded 5' priming and a J-beta primer mix drove a second PCR of roughly 7 to 11 cycles. TCRdb redid the calling of the 5' RACE reads with MiXCR, one entry per CDR3 protein. The sample contains 600,000 or so distinct CDR3 sequences, roughly 31% of which appear only once. Trimming pared 0 bases from V and 4 bases from J, leaving 10 bases between. This CDR3 region has 14 residues. Germline V gene lookup returns CDR1 SGHNT and CDR2 YYREEE (reference sequence).

The clonotype originates from a woman older than 75 in good health. This sequence joins TRBV5-4 and TRBJ1-1; D remains ambiguous. Input material: blood. The CDR3 sequence: CASSLGGRSTEAFF. The DNA for the CDR3 is TGTGCCAGCAGCTTGGGGGGTAGGAGCACTGAAGCTTTCTTT. The entire variable domain, with the rest obtained from reference TRBV5-4 and TRBJ1-1, is as follows: ETGVTQSPTHLIKTRGQQVTLRCSSQSGHNTVSWYQQALGQGPQFIFQYYREEENGRGNFPPRFSGLQFPNYSSELNVNALELDDSALYLCASSLGGRSTEAFFGQGTRLTVV.